Listed here are 21 T cell receptor beta chains from one sample, sequenced in a study of CXCR3-negative and CXCR3-positive naive CD8 T cells. In preparing the TRB cDNA libraries, 5' RACE with UMI labels was used. One entry per CDR3 protein, without DNA, is what TCRdb gives after re-calling the 5' RACE reads. Its table records about 41,000 distinct CDR3 sequences. Sequencing used naive CXCR3- CD8+ T cells from blood. Noted subset: CD45RO-CCR7+CD27+CD95- naive CD8+ T cells lacking CXCR3 (TNR3-). These receptors originate from a human donor in good health. Some clones in this sample may be carry-over from other donors' samples.

The chain recombines TRBV6-5 with TRBJ2-7. The germline CDR1 and CDR2 sequences are MNHEY and SVGAGI. The length of the CDR3 is 14 residues. The CDR3 here is CASSYGGTTYEQYF.

This chain's CDR3 is CASSVGPGDTSTDTQYF. The V call is TRBV9, the J call TRBJ2-3; the TRBD1 assignment by TCRdb is unverifiable without DNA. The CDR3 is made up of 17 amino acids. Germline lookup yields CDR1 SGDLS and CDR2 YYNGEE.

The chain employs TRBV7-6 and TRBJ1-1. CDR1 is SGHVS and CDR2 is FNYEAQ in the germline V gene. The CDR3 is 14 amino acids. The CDR3 is CASSSILEATEASF. Full variable domain (remainder filled in from reference TRBV7-6 and TRBJ1-1): GAGVSQSPRYKVTKRGQDVALRCDPISGHVSLYWYRQALGQGPEFLTYFNYEAQQDKSGLPNDRFSAERPEGSISTLTIQRTEQRDSAMYRCASSSILEATEASFGQGTRLTVV.

The CDR3 spells CSAEAGGNQPQHF. V usage is TRBV20-1 and J usage is TRBJ1-5. The CDR3 loop spans 13 amino acids. Germline CDR1 reads DFQATT; CDR2 reads SNEGSKA (reference sequence).

The chain recombines TRBV7-3 with TRBJ2-3; the TCRdb call, TRBD1, lacks DNA for checking. The CDR3 extends over 15 amino acids. Germline V gives CDR1 SGHTA, CDR2 FQGTGA. CDR3 amino acids: CASSLIGARADTQYF.

V gene TRBV14 combines with J gene TRBJ1-1. Germline V gene lookup returns CDR1 SGHDN and CDR2 FVKESK. The length of the CDR3 is 12 residues. CDR3 region: CASSQWNTEAFF.

The gene calls are TRBV7-2 and TRBJ2-1; there is no DNA to check the TCRdb D call of TRBD1. Germline-derived CDR1 and CDR2 are SGHTA and FQGNSA. The CDR3 extends over 14 amino acids. CDR3 loop: CASSLETGYNEQFF.

The V gene is TRBV4-2, the J gene TRBJ1-2; TCRdb picks TRBD1, but there is no DNA to check that call. The CDR3 is 15 amino acids. The germline V gene has CDR1 LGHNA and CDR2 YNFKEQ. The CDR3 protein is CASSSAGSGNYGYTF.

This sequence joins TRBV29-1 and TRBJ2-6; the TCRdb call, TRBD1, lacks DNA for checking. The CDR3 spans 19 residues. The germline V gene has CDR1 SQVTM and CDR2 ANQGSEA. The CDR3 protein is CSVGNTGVASSSGANVLTF.

The chain employs TRBV7-2 and TRBJ2-7; the TRBD1 assignment by TCRdb is unverifiable without DNA. Germline V gene sequence: CDR1 SGHTA, CDR2 FQGNSA. There are 14 residues in the CDR3. CDR3 residues: CASSLGQITYEQYF.

This sequence joins TRBV29-1 and TRBJ2-7. Germline V gives CDR1 SQVTM, CDR2 ANQGSEA. This CDR3 has 12 residues. CDR3 amino acids: CSVESMGSEQYF.

The chain carries TRBV23-1 and TRBJ1-6; TCRdb reports TRBD1, a call that lacks DNA to check it against. TRBV23-1 is given ORF status, its function remaining uncertain. There are 16 residues in the CDR3. The CDR3 loop is CASSQTRDRGDSPLHF.

The V and J genes are TRBV20-1 and TRBJ2-1; no DNA is available, so the TRBD1 call from TCRdb remains unchecked. Germline V gene sequence: CDR1 DFQATT, CDR2 SNEGSKA (reference sequence). The CDR3 is 12 residues long. CDR3 in amino acids: CSATEGGNEQFF.

The chain couples TRBV7-6 to TRBJ2-1; as DNA is missing, the TRBD1 call by TCRdb cannot be tested. The CDR3 extends over 16 amino acids. Germline values: CDR1 SGHVS, CDR2 FNYEAQ. This CDR3 reads CASSLISGGPTNEQFF.

The V gene is TRBV20-1, the J gene TRBJ2-3; as DNA is missing, the TRBD1 call by TCRdb cannot be tested. There are 14 residues in the CDR3. The germline CDR1 and CDR2 sequences are DFQATT and SNEGSKA (reference sequence). Here the CDR3 reads CSARDLNRGDTQYF.

The CDR3 sequence: CASSVAGTETYEQYF. The chain carries TRBV9 and TRBJ2-7; the TCRdb D gene call, TRBD1, has no DNA to confirm it. Germline CDR1 is SGDLS and CDR2 is YYNGEE. CDR3 length: 15 residues.

The V gene is TRBV28, the J gene TRBJ2-7; as DNA is missing, the TRBD1 call by TCRdb cannot be tested. CDR3 length: 15 amino acids. Looked up from germline, CDR1 is MDHEN and CDR2 is SYDVKM. This CDR3 reads CASSVGQSYDYEQYF. Drawing the rest from reference TRBV28 and TRBJ2-7, the complete variable domain is DVKVTQSSRYLVKRTGEKVFLECVQDMDHENMFWYRQDPGLGLRLIYFSYDVKMKEKGDIPEGYSVSREKKERFSLILESASTNQTSMYLCASSVGQSYDYEQYFGPGTRLTVT.

This chain uses TRBV6-2 or TRBV6-3 with TRBJ2-3. The CDR3 is made up of 15 amino acids. Germline CDR1 is MNHEY and CDR2 is SVGEGT. The chain's CDR3 is CASSYGTVSTDTQYF.

The genes are TRBV7-6 and TRBJ2-1. Germline V gene data show CDR1 as SGHVS and CDR2 as FNYEAQ. The CDR3 loop spans 12 amino acids. The CDR3 loop is CASRDGYNEQFF.

The chain joins TRBV7-7 to TRBJ2-7. The CDR3 runs to 13 residues. Looked up from germline, CDR1 is SSHAT and CDR2 is FNYEAQ (reference sequence). CDR3 amino acids: CASQDIHSYEQYF.

Here the CDR3 reads CASSLDDRGNEQFF. The V and J genes are TRBV5-1 and TRBJ2-1; the D call of TRBD1 rests on TCRdb alone, since no DNA is present to check it. Germline V CDR1 and CDR2: SGHRS, YFSETQ. The CDR3 runs to 14 residues.